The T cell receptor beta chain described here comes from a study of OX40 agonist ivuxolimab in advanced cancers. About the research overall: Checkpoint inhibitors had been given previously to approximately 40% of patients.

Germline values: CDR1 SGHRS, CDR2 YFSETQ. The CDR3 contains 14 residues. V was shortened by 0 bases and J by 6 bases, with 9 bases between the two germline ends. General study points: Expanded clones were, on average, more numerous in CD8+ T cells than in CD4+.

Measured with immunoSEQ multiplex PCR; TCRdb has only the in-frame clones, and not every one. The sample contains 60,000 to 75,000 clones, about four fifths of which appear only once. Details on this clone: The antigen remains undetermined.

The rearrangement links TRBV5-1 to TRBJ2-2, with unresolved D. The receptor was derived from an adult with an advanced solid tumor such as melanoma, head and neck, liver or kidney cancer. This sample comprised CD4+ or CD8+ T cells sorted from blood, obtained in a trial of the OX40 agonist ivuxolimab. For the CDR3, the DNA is TGCGCCAGCAGCTTGGGAGCTATTCCCGGGGAGCTGTTTTTT. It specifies CASSLGAIPGELFF.